The source of this T cell receptor (beta chain) is a study of cytomegalovirus exposure and HLA in healthy donors. Study results and limitations: The finding came from a later analysis; first-cohort TCR clusters tended to co-occur in the roughly 110 validation repertoires.

Trimming removed 6 bases from V and 7 bases from J; junction bases left unmatched: 6. The CDR3 loop spans 13 amino acids. Germline CDR1 MNHEY, CDR2 SVGAGI. Assay used: immunoSEQ multiplex PCR; TCRdb lists only in-frame clones, some missing. The table shows around 200,000 clones, with approximately 84% occurring only once. A remark on this clone: Its target is unknown.

The chain combines TRBV6-5 with TRBJ1-2, with 9 bases matching TRBD1. The source of this sequence is a woman aged 18-35 years in good health and CMV-seropositive. Sequences were obtained from PBMCs. The DNA of the CDR3 is TGTGCCAGCAGCCCCGACAGGGGGGGTGGCTACACCTTC. Protein: CASSPDRGGGYTF.